One and the same sample provided the 28 T cell receptor beta chains below, sequenced in a study of blood T cell repertoires in COVID-19. Here immunoSEQ multiplex PCR was the method, and the copy in TCRdb shows in-frame clones only, minus some. Of around 180,000 clones in the sample, less than 90% were seen once. Sequencing was performed on peripheral blood. Receptors were obtained from a man between 65 and 79 years old with active or convalescent COVID-19.

V and J are TRBV28 and TRBJ2-4; 7 bases map to TRBD1. The ends lost 2 bases at V and 1 base at J; junction bases unmatched: 5. This CDR3 contains 16 residues. Germline V CDR1 and CDR2: MDHEN, SYDVKM. CDR3: CASSLTGAIAKNIQYF. CDR3 nucleotide sequence: TGTGCCAGCAGTTTAACAGGGGCAATCGCCAAAAACATTCAGTACTTC.

This chain links TRBV11-3 with TRBJ1-1; D unclear. Trimming took 1 base from V and 0 from J, leaving 6 bases between them. CDR1 SGHNT and CDR2 YENEEA come from the germline V gene. The CDR3 has 14 residues. CDR3 nucleotides: TGTGCCAGCAGCTTAGGCAGAATGAACACTGAAGCTTTCTTT. It translates to CASSLGRMNTEAFF.

The CDR3 bases are TGTGCCAGCTCACCGAAGGCAGGGGACACTGAAGCTTTCTTT. Translating gives CASSPKAGDTEAFF. The chain has TRBV18 and TRBJ1-1, with TRBD1 as a possible D gene (6 bases). This CDR3 is 14 amino acids long. Deletions cut 3 bases from V and 3 bases from J, with 11 bases between. From germline, CDR1 is KGHSH and CDR2 LQKENI.

This clone came up once. The J gene is TRBJ2-3, the V gene TRBV10-3; 12 nucleotides line up with TRBD2. With V trimmed by 0 bases and J by 5 bases, 6 bases remained unmatched. CDR3 length: 17 amino acids. Per germline, CDR1 ENHRY and CDR2 SYGVKD. The DNA of the CDR3 is TGTGCCATCAGTGAGTCGACTAGCGGGAGTATCGGAGATACGCAGTATTTT. Its protein product is CAISESTSGSIGDTQYF.

The V call is TRBV7-9, the J call TRBJ1-6; 10 positions match TRBD1. The J segment lost 10 bases and the V segment lost 5 bases, leaving 8 bases of the junction unmatched. Per germline, CDR1 SEHNR and CDR2 FQNEAQ (reference sequence). The CDR3 has 15 residues. The CDR3 is CASSTRQGAISPLHF. CDR3 DNA: TGTGCCAGCAGCACTCGACAGGGGGCCATATCACCCCTCCACTTT.

V and J are TRBV6-5 and TRBJ1-2; D may be TRBD1 (5 bases). V dropped 6 bases and J dropped 8 bases, with 16 bases sitting between them. CDR1 and CDR2 from the germline V gene are MNHEY and SVGAGI. The CDR3 contains 13 residues. The CDR3 region is CASSPRAWYGYTF. The CDR3 DNA reads TGTGCCAGCAGCCCCAGGGCCTGGTACGGCTACACCTTC.

The chain combines TRBV18 with TRBJ2-2, with TRBD1 identical over 8 bases. After removal of 4 bases from V and 2 bases from J, the junction contained 3 bases not matched to a gene. This CDR3 contains 15 residues. Germline V gene lookup returns CDR1 KGHSH and CDR2 LQKENI. CDR3 in DNA: TGTGCCAGCTCACGGACAGGGACCAACACCGGGGAGCTGTTTTTT. Translating it yields CASSRTGTNTGELFF.

The V and J genes are TRBV5-1 and TRBJ1-6; tentatively, D is TRBD1 (5 bases). Germline CDR1 SGHRS, CDR2 YFSETQ. V was pared by 0 bases and J by 3 bases, with 13 bases between. The CDR3 contains 17 residues. CDR3 nucleotide sequence: TGCGCCAGCAGCTTGGAAGCGGGGGAAGGCTATAATTCACCCCTCCACTTT. This gives the protein CASSLEAGEGYNSPLHF. Drawing the rest from reference TRBV5-1 and TRBJ1-6, the complete variable domain is KAGVTQTPRYLIKTRGQQVTLSCSPISGHRSVSWYQQTPGQGLQFLFEYFSETQRNKGNFPGRFSGRQFSNSRSEMNVSTLELGDSALYLCASSLEAGEGYNSPLHFGNGTRLTVT.

The chain joins TRBV6-2 or TRBV6-3 to TRBJ2-7, with 8 bases matching TRBD2. CDR3 size: 12 residues. V lost 6 bases, J lost 9 bases, and 7 bases stayed unmatched. Germline-derived CDR1 and CDR2 are MNHEY and SVGEGT. The CDR3 protein is CASSPGLDGQYF. CDR3 nucleotides: TGTGCCAGCAGCCCGGGACTAGACGGGCAGTACTTC.

The chain links TRBV2 to TRBJ1-6, with 8 nucleotides matching TRBD1. Unmatched junction bases numbered 2, after V lost 3 bases and J lost 7 bases. CDR1 and CDR2 from the germline V gene are SNHLY and FYNNEI. The CDR3 covers 14 residues. CDR3 DNA: TGTGCCAGCAGTGATCAGGGGGCGAATTCACCCCTCCACTTT. Translating it yields CASSDQGANSPLHF.

This clone has a single count. The chain couples TRBV27 to TRBJ2-1; 11 bases map to TRBD2. Germline-derived CDR1 and CDR2 are MNHEY and SMNVEV (reference sequence). V lost 8 bases, J lost 6 bases, and 18 bases stayed unmatched. The CDR3 spans 18 residues. CDR3 DNA: TGTGCCAGCTGCCGAACAAAGAACCTAGCGGGGGGCGGCAATGAGCAGTTCTTC. It yields the protein CASCRTKNLAGGGNEQFF.

This chain uses TRBV6-5 with TRBJ1-2, with D maybe TRBD1 (6 bases). V was trimmed by 5 bases and J by 8 bases, leaving 18 bases between them. Germline CDR1 reads MNHEY; CDR2 reads SVGAGI. This CDR3 is 14 amino acids long. The CDR3 coding sequence is TGTGCCAGCAGTCCCGGACTTTCCAGGGGCGGCTACACCTTC. This encodes CASSPGLSRGGYTF.

This clone appeared once. The J gene is TRBJ2-3, the V gene TRBV5-1; D may be TRBD2 (6 bases). Trimming pared 7 bases from V and 6 bases from J, leaving 12 bases between. This CDR3 comprises 12 residues. CDR1 SGHRS and CDR2 YFSETQ come from the germline V gene. The CDR3 here is CASGSSVDTQYF. In DNA form, the CDR3 reads TGCGCCAGCGGATCTAGCGTGGATACGCAGTATTTT. The full variable domain, in which reference TRBV5-1 and TRBJ2-3 provide the parts outside the CDR3, is KAGVTQTPRYLIKTRGQQVTLSCSPISGHRSVSWYQQTPGQGLQFLFEYFSETQRNKGNFPGRFSGRQFSNSRSEMNVSTLELGDSALYLCASGSSVDTQYFGPGTRLTVL.

The gene calls are TRBV28 and TRBJ2-7, with 9 bases that match TRBD2. V lost 6 bases and J lost 6; bases outside the gene matches: 12. Germline V gene data show CDR1 as MDHEN and CDR2 as SYDVKM. The CDR3 consists of 15 residues. The CDR3 DNA reads TGTGCCAGCAGGCTAAGAGGGACTAGCCTGAGCGAGCAGTACTTC. Encoded protein: CASRLRGTSLSEQYF.

The rearrangement links TRBV5-1 to TRBJ2-5, with TRBD1 matching over 11 bases. The CDR3 runs to 15 residues. V shed 0 bases and J 5 bases; nucleotides not matched to a gene: 3. The germline gives CDR1 SGHRS, CDR2 YFSETQ. Here the CDR3 reads CASSLAGQGGETQYF. CDR3 in DNA: TGCGCCAGCAGCTTGGCGGGACAGGGGGGTGAGACCCAGTACTTC. The whole variable domain, filled in from reference TRBV5-1 and TRBJ2-5, reads KAGVTQTPRYLIKTRGQQVTLSCSPISGHRSVSWYQQTPGQGLQFLFEYFSETQRNKGNFPGRFSGRQFSNSRSEMNVSTLELGDSALYLCASSLAGQGGETQYFGPGTRLLVL.

This clone has a single count. The chain couples TRBV3-1 (or the pseudogene TRBV3-2) to TRBJ2-2; the D gene is possibly TRBD1 (6 bases). This CDR3 comprises 15 residues. V was cut by 5 bases and J by 4 bases, with 14 bases left in between. CDR1 and CDR2 (germline): LGHDT, YNNKEL (reference sequence). CDR3: CASSGRTAGTGELFF. CDR3 bases: TGTGCCAGCAGCGGTCGGACAGCCGGCACCGGGGAGCTGTTTTTT.

This chain connects TRBV6-5 to TRBJ1-6; no clear D. Germline CDR1 is MNHEY and CDR2 is SVGAGI. V lost 6 bases, J lost 7 bases, and 16 bases lay in between. This CDR3 region has 15 residues. The CDR3 loop is CASSLPGVQNSPLHF. The CDR3 nucleotides read TGTGCCAGCAGCCTCCCCGGGGTACAGAATTCACCCCTCCACTTT.

The chain combines TRBV28 with TRBJ1-2, with D possibly being TRBD1 (6 bases). CDR1 is MDHEN and CDR2 is SYDVKM in the germline V gene. Deletions cut 2 bases from V and 8 bases from J, with 18 bases between. The CDR3 totals 15 residues. The CDR3: CASSLAGRAGEGYTF. The CDR3 region has the DNA TGTGCCAGCAGTTTAGCGGGCAGGGCAGGGGAGGGCTACACCTTC.

J is TRBJ1-2 and V is TRBV9; TRBD1 matches at 11 bases. CDR1 SGDLS and CDR2 YYNGEE come from the germline V gene. V dropped 0 bases and J dropped 5; count of bases not matched to a gene: 9. The CDR3 spans 17 residues. The CDR3 coding sequence is TGTGCCAGCAGCGTAGCGGACAGGGGGCGCCGGGGGTATGGCTACACCTTC. Its protein is CASSVADRGRRGYGYTF.

The V gene is TRBV4-3, the J gene TRBJ2-3, with TRBD1 matching 8 bases. CDR1 and CDR2 (germline): LGHNA, YSLEER. The CDR3 runs to 19 residues. V gave up 0 bases and J gave up 4 bases; unmatched junction bases: 15. The CDR3 region has the DNA TGCGCCAGCAGCCAAGATGGATCCAGGGGGCGCGTCCGGGCAGATACGCAGTATTTT. Its translation is CASSQDGSRGRVRADTQYF.

The V call is TRBV29-1, the J call TRBJ2-1, with a tentative D call TRBD2 (5 bases). The CDR3 sequence is 14 residues long. Germline loops: CDR1 SQVTM, CDR2 ANQGSEA. V gave up 8 bases and J gave up 2 bases, with 16 bases separating them. The CDR3 nucleotides read TGCAGCCTCACTCGTGCGGGCACCTACAATGAGCAGTTCTTC. Its protein product is CSLTRAGTYNEQFF.

In this sample, this clone turned up once. The V call is TRBV18, the J call TRBJ1-1; 8 bases agree with TRBD1. Trimming cost V 2 bases and J 4 bases; bases outside gene matches: 6. CDR3 length equals 15 residues. Germline CDR1 and CDR2: KGHSH and LQKENI. CDR3 nucleotides: TGTGCCAGCTCACCAGGGGGACAGGCGGGCACTGAAGCTTTCTTT. It is translated as CASSPGGQAGTEAFF. Based on the CDR3 plus reference TRBV18 and TRBJ1-1, the full variable domain is NAGVMQNPRHLVRRRGQEARLRCSPMKGHSHVYWYRQLPEEGLKFMVYLQKENIIDESGMPKERFSAEFPKEGPSILRIQQVVRGDSAAYFCASSPGGQAGTEAFFGQGTRLTVV.

The chain carries TRBV10-3 and TRBJ2-3; D is unclear. This CDR3 has 13 amino acids. CDR1 and CDR2 (germline): ENHRY, SYGVKD. V lost 0 bases, J lost 4 bases, and 5 bases lay in between. The CDR3 protein is CAISESWPDTQYF. CDR3 sequence (DNA): TGTGCCATCAGTGAGTCCTGGCCAGATACGCAGTATTTT.

CDR3 in amino acids: CATSGGDQPQHF. CDR3 in DNA: TGTGCCACCAGTGGGGGGGATCAGCCCCAGCATTTT. The chain recombines TRBV24-1 with TRBJ1-5, with a possible D match to TRBD1 (5 bases). The CDR3 runs to 12 residues. Germline lookup yields CDR1 KGHDR and CDR2 SFDVKD. Between the trimmed V and J ends, which lost 5 bases and 5 bases, there was a span of 6 bases.

CDR3 sequence: CASSLSQETQYF. The CDR3 nucleotides are TGTGCCAGCAGCCTTTCTCAAGAGACCCAGTACTTC. This rearrangement joins TRBV28 to TRBJ2-5, with unresolved D. CDR3 length: 12 amino acids. With 6 bases removed from V and 2 bases from J, the gap between germline ends came to 7 bases. Germline V gene data show CDR1 as MDHEN and CDR2 as SYDVKM. Using reference TRBV28 and TRBJ2-5 for the parts outside the CDR3, the full variable domain is DVKVTQSSRYLVKRTGEKVFLECVQDMDHENMFWYRQDPGLGLRLIYFSYDVKMKEKGDIPEGYSVSREKKERFSLILESASTNQTSMYLCASSLSQETQYFGPGTRLLVL.

The gene calls are TRBV19 and TRBJ1-5; no clear D. Germline V gene sequence: CDR1 LNHDA, CDR2 SQIVND (reference sequence). Trimming left V 5 bases short and J 5 bases short, with 13 bases between. The length of the CDR3 is 14 residues. The CDR3 spells CASSAQPEYQPQHF. The DNA for the CDR3 is TGTGCCAGTAGTGCCCAACCGGAGTATCAGCCCCAGCATTTT.

The chain links TRBV3-1 (or the pseudogene TRBV3-2) to TRBJ2-1; TRBD1 matches at 10 bases. J was trimmed by 7 bases and V by 3 bases; bases with no gene match: 6. The CDR3 runs to 15 residues. The V gene's germline CDR1 is LGHDT and CDR2 YNNKEL (reference sequence). DNA of the CDR3: TGTGCCAGCAGCCAGGCTGGGACAGGGGAGAATGAGCAGTTCTTC. Residues: CASSQAGTGENEQFF.

This clone is a singleton in its sample. The chain is built from TRBV10-3 and TRBJ2-7; D remains unclear. Germline loops: CDR1 ENHRY, CDR2 SYGVKD. The length of the CDR3 is 13 residues. Trimming shortened V by 2 bases and J by 0 bases, and 5 bases separated the two germline ends. DNA of the CDR3: TGTGCCATCAGTGAGGGCCCCTCCTACGAGCAGTACTTC. Translation gives CAISEGPSYEQYF.